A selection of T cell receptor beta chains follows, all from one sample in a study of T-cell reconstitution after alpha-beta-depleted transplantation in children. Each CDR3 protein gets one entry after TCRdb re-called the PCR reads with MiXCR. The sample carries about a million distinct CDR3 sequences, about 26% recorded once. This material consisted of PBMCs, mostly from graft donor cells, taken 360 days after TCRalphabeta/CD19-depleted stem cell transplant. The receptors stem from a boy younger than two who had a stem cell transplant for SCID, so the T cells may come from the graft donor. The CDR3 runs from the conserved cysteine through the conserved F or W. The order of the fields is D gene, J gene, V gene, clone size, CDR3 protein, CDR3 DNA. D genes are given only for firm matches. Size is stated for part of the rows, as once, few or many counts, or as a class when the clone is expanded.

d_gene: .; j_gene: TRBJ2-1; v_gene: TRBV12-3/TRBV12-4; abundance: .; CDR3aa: CASSPLDEQFF; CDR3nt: TGTGCCAGCAGCCCCCTGGATGAGCAGTTCTTC
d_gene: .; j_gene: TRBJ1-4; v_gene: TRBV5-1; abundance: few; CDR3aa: CASSVDSSDEKLFF; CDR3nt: TGCGCCAGCAGCGTCGACAGTTCGGATGAAAAACTGTTTTTT
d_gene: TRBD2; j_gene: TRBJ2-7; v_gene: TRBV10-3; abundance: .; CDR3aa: CAISESGGSSYEQYF; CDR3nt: TGTGCCATCAGTGAGTCGGGGGGGAGCTCCTACGAGCAGTACTTC
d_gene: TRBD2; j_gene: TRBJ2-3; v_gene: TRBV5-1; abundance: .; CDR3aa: CASRSSGTTSTDTQYF; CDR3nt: TGCGCCAGCAGATCCTCCGGGACTACCTCAACTGATACGCAGTATTTT
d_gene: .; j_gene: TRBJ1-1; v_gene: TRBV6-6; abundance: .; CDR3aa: CASSYHGPEAFF; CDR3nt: TGTGCCAGCAGTTACCACGGACCTGAAGCTTTCTTT
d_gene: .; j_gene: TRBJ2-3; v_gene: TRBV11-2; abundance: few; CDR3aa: CASNPTFLDTQYF; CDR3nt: TGTGCCAGCAACCCGACCTTTTTAGATACGCAGTATTTT
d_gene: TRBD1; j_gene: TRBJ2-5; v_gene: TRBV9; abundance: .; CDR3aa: CASSVGPRTGEETQYF; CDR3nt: TGTGCCAGCAGCGTAGGGCCTCGGACAGGGGAAGAGACCCAGTACTTC
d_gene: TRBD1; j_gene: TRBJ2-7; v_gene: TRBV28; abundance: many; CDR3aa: CASSFQPRAGGSYEQYF; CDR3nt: TGTGCCAGCAGTTTTCAACCCCGAGCAGGGGGTTCCTACGAGCAGTACTTC
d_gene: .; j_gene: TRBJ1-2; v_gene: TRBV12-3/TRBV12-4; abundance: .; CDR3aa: CASRSAGGYTF; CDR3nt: TGTGCCAGCAGGAGCGCGGGGGGCTACACCTTC
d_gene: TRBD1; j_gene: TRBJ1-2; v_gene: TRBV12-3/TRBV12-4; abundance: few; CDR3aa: CASSFPGQGGYTF; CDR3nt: TGTGCCAGCAGTTTTCCGGGACAGGGGGGCTACACCTTC
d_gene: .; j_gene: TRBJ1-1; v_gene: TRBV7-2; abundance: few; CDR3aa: CASRDQVRGLKNTEAFF; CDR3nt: TGTGCCAGCAGGGACCAGGTTCGGGGGCTCAAGAACACTGAAGCTTTCTTT
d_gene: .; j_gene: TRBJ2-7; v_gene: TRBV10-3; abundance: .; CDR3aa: CAISGATVTEQYF; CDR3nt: TGTGCCATCAGTGGCGCTACTGTGACCGAGCAGTACTTC
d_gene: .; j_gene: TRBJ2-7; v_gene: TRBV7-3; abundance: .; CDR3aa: CASSFQYF; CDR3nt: TGTGCCAGCAGCTTTCAGTACTTC
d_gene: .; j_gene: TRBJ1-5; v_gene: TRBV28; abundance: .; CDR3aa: CASSLSRAYPGNQPQHF; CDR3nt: TGTGCCAGCAGTTTATCGAGGGCATACCCGGGCAATCAGCCCCAGCATTTT
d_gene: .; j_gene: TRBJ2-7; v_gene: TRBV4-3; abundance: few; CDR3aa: CASSHGILYEQYF; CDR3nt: TGCGCCAGCAGCCACGGTATTCTCTACGAGCAGTACTTC
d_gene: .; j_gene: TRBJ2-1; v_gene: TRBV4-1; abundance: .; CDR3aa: CASSQEPSLARYNEQFF; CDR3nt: TGCGCCAGCAGCCAAGAGCCCAGCCTAGCGAGGTACAATGAGCAGTTCTTC
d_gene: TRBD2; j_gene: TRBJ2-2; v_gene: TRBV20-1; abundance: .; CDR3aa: CSARWRGVLNTGELFF; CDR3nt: TGCAGTGCTAGATGGCGGGGGGTCCTTAACACCGGGGAGCTGTTTTTT
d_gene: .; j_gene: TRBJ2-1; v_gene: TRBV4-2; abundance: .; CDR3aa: CASSQDTTINEQFF; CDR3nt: TGTGCCAGCAGCCAAGATACCACGATCAATGAGCAGTTCTTC
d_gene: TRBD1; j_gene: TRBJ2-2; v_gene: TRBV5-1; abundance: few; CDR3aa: CASSVLSGTGDTGELFF; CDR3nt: TGCGCCAGCAGCGTTCTATCCGGGACAGGGGACACCGGGGAGCTGTTTTTT
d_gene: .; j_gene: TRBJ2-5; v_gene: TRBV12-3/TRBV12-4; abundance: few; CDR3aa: CASSPRRQNQQETQYF; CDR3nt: TGTGCCAGCAGCCCCCGGCGTCAAAACCAACAAGAGACCCAGTACTTC
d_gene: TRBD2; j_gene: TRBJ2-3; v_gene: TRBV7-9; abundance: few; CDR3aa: CASSMTSGTSTDTQYF; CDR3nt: TGTGCCAGCAGCATGACTAGCGGGACGAGCACAGATACGCAGTATTTT
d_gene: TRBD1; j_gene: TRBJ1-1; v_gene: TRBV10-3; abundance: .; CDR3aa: CATRKGQGNTEAFF; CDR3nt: TGTGCCACCAGAAAAGGACAGGGTAACACTGAAGCTTTCTTT
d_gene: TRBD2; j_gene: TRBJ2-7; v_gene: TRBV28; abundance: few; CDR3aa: CASSLHGGTRYEQYF; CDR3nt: TGTGCCAGCAGTTTGCACGGGGGGACGAGGTACGAGCAGTACTTC
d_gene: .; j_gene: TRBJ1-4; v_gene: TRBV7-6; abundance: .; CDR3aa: CASSLDSLGGLFF; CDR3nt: TGTGCCAGCAGCTTAGATTCCCTCGGAGGTCTGTTTTTT
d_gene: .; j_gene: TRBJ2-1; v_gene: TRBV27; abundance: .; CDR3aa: CASSLSPGSRSEQFF; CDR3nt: TGTGCCAGCAGTTTATCGCCAGGGTCTAGGAGTGAGCAGTTCTTC
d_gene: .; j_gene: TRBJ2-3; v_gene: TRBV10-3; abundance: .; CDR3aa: CAGGAGDTQYF; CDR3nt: TGTGCCGGAGGGGCAGGAGATACGCAGTATTTT
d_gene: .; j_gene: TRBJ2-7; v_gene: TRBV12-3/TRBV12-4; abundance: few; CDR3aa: CASSSLMGYEQYF; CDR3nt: TGTGCCAGCAGTTCCTTAATGGGGTACGAGCAGTACTTC
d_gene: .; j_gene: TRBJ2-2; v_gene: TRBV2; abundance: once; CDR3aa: CATSIRDPRTGELFF; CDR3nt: TGTGCCACCTCGATTCGGGACCCAAGGACCGGGGAGCTGTTTTTT
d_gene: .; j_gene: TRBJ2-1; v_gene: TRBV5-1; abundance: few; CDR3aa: CASSSAGNTGNEQFF; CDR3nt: TGCGCCAGCAGCTCGGCAGGGAATACAGGAAATGAGCAGTTCTTC
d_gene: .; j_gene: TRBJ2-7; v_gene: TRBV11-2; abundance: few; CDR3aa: CASSQYGFYEQYF; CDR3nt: TGTGCCAGCAGCCAATACGGTTTCTACGAGCAGTACTTC
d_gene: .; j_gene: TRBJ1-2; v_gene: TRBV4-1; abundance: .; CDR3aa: CASSPTFGDGYGYTF; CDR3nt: TGCGCCAGCAGCCCCACCTTCGGGGACGGCTATGGCTACACCTTC
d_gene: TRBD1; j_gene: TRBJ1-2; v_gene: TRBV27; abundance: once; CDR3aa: CASSPIVGTGFRGYTF; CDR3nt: TGTGCCAGCAGTCCCATCGTAGGGACAGGGTTTCGTGGCTACACCTTC
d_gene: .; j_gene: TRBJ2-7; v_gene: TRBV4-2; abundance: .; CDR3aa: CASSWGEEPEYEQYF; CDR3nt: TGTGCCAGCAGCTGGGGGGAGGAACCCGAATACGAGCAGTACTTC
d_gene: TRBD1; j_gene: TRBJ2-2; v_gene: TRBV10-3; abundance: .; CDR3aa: CAISEGTADTGELFF; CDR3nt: TGTGCCATCAGTGAGGGGACAGCTGACACCGGGGAGCTGTTTTTT
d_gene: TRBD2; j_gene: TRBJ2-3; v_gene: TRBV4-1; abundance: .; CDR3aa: CASSQDGGGGAFTSTDTQYF; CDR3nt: TGCGCCAGCAGCCAAGATGGCGGCGGGGGGGCATTCACTAGCACAGATACGCAGTATTTT
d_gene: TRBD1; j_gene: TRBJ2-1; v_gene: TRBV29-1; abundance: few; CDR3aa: CSVEGSQGAGNNEQFF; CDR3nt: TGCAGCGTTGAAGGCTCGCAGGGGGCAGGGAACAATGAGCAGTTCTTC
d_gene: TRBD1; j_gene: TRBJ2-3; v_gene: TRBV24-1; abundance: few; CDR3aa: CATSEQTGAPSTDTQYF; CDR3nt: TGTGCCACCAGTGAGCAAACAGGGGCCCCTAGCACAGATACGCAGTATTTT
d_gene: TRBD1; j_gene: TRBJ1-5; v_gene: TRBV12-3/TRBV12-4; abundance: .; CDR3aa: CASRWDRLDQPQHF; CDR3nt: TGTGCCAGCAGATGGGACAGGCTAGATCAGCCCCAGCATTTT
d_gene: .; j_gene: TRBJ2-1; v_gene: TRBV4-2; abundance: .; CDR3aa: CASSPGLFGNEQFF; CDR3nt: TGTGCCAGCAGCCCTGGACTATTCGGCAATGAGCAGTTCTTC